Given below is one T cell receptor (beta chain) in context. The sample belongs to a study of blood T cell repertoires in COVID-19. Study-level information: Researchers got acute and convalescent COVID-19 samples from the United States, Italy and Spain. T cells, B-cell-depleted T cells, or PBMCs provided the cDNA or gDNA that served as material.

In the original processing: The assay estimated nucleated cells by amplifying reference gene primers. TCRdb's copy holds only in-frame clones and misses some; the assay was immunoSEQ multiplex PCR. D and trimming come from the DNA, and the V and J calls and clone size come from that table. The sample consists of under 250,000 clones, around 81% of them appearing once. The material sequenced was peripheral blood. This clonotype was obtained from a human donor in a cohort sampled during active COVID-19.

The chain's CDR3 is CASSTGQGGETQYF. CDR3 DNA sequence: TGCGCCAGCAGCACGGGACAGGGAGGTGAGACCCAGTACTTC. The chain uses TRBV5-1 and TRBJ2-5, with 9 bases identical to TRBD1. The V gene end was trimmed by 4 bases and the J gene end by 5 bases; junction bases not matched to a gene: 6. The CDR3 loop spans 14 amino acids. Per germline, CDR1 SGHRS and CDR2 YFSETQ.